The 32 T cell receptor beta chains given below trace back to one sample, sequenced in a study of blood T cell repertoires in COVID-19. TCRdb keeps only in-frame clones here, not all; method: immunoSEQ multiplex PCR. The data hold about 58,000 clones, with approximately 91% observed a single time. Material: peripheral blood. The receptor set was obtained from a woman aged 55 to 70 with active COVID-19.

This chain joins TRBV19 and TRBJ1-2; the match to TRBD1 covers 10 bases. The V gene end was trimmed by 7 bases and the J gene end by 4 bases; junction bases not matched to a gene: 12. The germline gives CDR1 LNHDA, CDR2 SQIVND (reference sequence). CDR3 length equals 16 residues. CDR3 protein: CASMGDRTGGGYGYTF. DNA of the CDR3: TGTGCCAGTATGGGAGACCGGACAGGGGGTGGCTATGGCTACACCTTC. Drawing the rest from reference TRBV19 and TRBJ1-2, the complete variable domain is DGGITQSPKYLFRKEGQNVTLSCEQNLNHDAMYWYRQDPGQGLRLIYYSQIVNDFQKGDIAEGYSVSREKKESFPLTVTSAQKNPTAFYLCASMGDRTGGGYGYTFGSGTRLTVV.

The V call is TRBV2, the J call TRBJ2-7, with D unresolved. This CDR3 spans 11 amino acids. V dropped 5 bases and J dropped 6 bases, with 8 bases sitting between them. Germline values: CDR1 SNHLY, CDR2 FYNNEI. The CDR3 region is CASSSRSEQYF. CDR3 nucleotides: TGTGCCAGCAGTTCGAGGTCCGAGCAGTACTTC. Full variable domain (outside the CDR3, taken from reference TRBV2 and TRBJ2-7): EPEVTQTPSHQVTQMGQEVILRCVPISNHLYFYWYRQILGQKVEFLVSFYNNEISEKSEIFDDQFSVERPDGSNFTLKIRSTKLEDSAMYFCASSSRSEQYFGPGTRLTVT.

V usage is TRBV6-6 and J usage is TRBJ2-5; 7 bases line up with TRBD1. Germline V lookup: CDR1 MNHNY, CDR2 SVGAGI (reference sequence). V shed 1 base, J shed 1 base, and the junction held 0 bases outside the gene matches. The CDR3 extends over 14 amino acids. CDR3 protein: CASSYWDSQETQYF. The CDR3 coding sequence is TGTGCCAGCAGTTACTGGGACAGCCAAGAGACCCAGTACTTC.

V gene TRBV5-4 combines with J gene TRBJ2-4, with D possibly being TRBD1 (5 bases). This CDR3 contains 15 residues. The V end lost 4 bases, the J end lost 2 bases, and 13 bases lay between the germline ends. The germline CDR1 and CDR2 sequences are SGHNT and YYREEE (reference sequence). The CDR3 region is CASSGTGSPKNIQYF. The CDR3 DNA follows: TGTGCCAGCAGCGGCACAGGCTCTCCCAAAAACATTCAGTACTTC.

The J gene is TRBJ2-3, the V gene TRBV6-5; possibly TRBD1 for D (6 bases). The germline gives CDR1 MNHEY, CDR2 SVGAGI. V lost 7 bases and J lost 0, with 11 bases in between. The CDR3 has 14 amino acids. The CDR3 DNA sequence: TGTGCCAGCACCCGAGGGGGTAGCACAGATACGCAGTATTTT. It yields the protein CASTRGGSTDTQYF.

This chain connects TRBV27 to TRBJ1-5; D perhaps matches TRBD1 (5 bases). The V end lost 5 bases, the J end lost 3 bases, and 17 bases lay between the germline ends. Germline values: CDR1 MNHEY, CDR2 SMNVEV (reference sequence). CDR3 length: 16 residues. CDR3 sequence reads: CASSPIPGGTNQPQHF. Written as DNA, the CDR3 is TGTGCCAGCAGTCCGATTCCGGGGGGTACCAATCAGCCCCAGCATTTT.

The DNA of the CDR3 is TGTGCCAGCAGCTTAGCAGGGGCTGGTAGGTACACTGAAGCTTTCTTT. Translation gives CASSLAGAGRYTEAFF. The genes are TRBV7-9 and TRBJ1-1, with D perhaps matching TRBD1 (5 bases). Germline-derived CDR1 and CDR2 are SEHNR and FQNEAQ (reference sequence). The CDR3 runs 16 residues. Trimming pared 0 bases from V and 3 bases from J, leaving 14 bases between.

J is TRBJ2-5 and V is TRBV9, with D perhaps TRBD1 (5 bases). Per germline, CDR1 SGDLS and CDR2 YYNGEE. This CDR3 spans 14 amino acids. The V end was cut by 2 bases, the J end by 5 bases, with 13 bases between. The chain's CDR3 is CASSVRAGLETQYF. The CDR3 DNA is TGTGCCAGCAGCGTCCGGGCAGGGCTGGAGACCCAGTACTTC.

This clone was seen just once. The V and J genes are TRBV5-5 and TRBJ2-1; 15 bases map to TRBD2. CDR3 length: 16 amino acids. V lost 4 bases to trimming and J lost 7 bases; unmatched junction nucleotides: 6. Germline values: CDR1 SGHKS, CDR2 YYEKEE (reference sequence). The CDR3 DNA is TGTGCCAGCAGCCTCCCCGGACTAGCGGGGGGGAATGAGCAGTTCTTC. It is translated as CASSLPGLAGGNEQFF.

The genes are TRBV3-1 (or the pseudogene TRBV3-2) and TRBJ1-3; possible D gene TRBD1, 5 bases. This CDR3 region has 14 residues. The V gene's germline CDR1 is LGHDT and CDR2 YNNKEL (reference sequence). The ends were cut back, 6 bases at V and 2 bases at J, with 11 bases in the middle. As DNA, the CDR3 is TGTGCCAGCAGTAGGGGTGAGCCTGGAAACACCATATATTTT. It specifies CASSRGEPGNTIYF.

V is TRBV28 and J is TRBJ1-3; possibly TRBD1 for D (6 bases). The ends were cut back, 7 bases at V and 0 bases at J, with 13 bases in the middle. Germline-derived CDR1 and CDR2 are MDHEN and SYDVKM. The CDR3 runs to 15 residues. The CDR3 protein is CASIETGRSGNTIYF. CDR3 bases: TGTGCCAGCATCGAGACAGGACGCTCTGGAAACACCATATATTTT.

The CDR3 DNA sequence: TGTGCCAGCACCCATGGGACAGGCTCTAACTATGGCTACACCTTC. It encodes CASTHGTGSNYGYTF. The V gene is TRBV6-5, the J gene TRBJ1-2; 8 bases align to TRBD1. The CDR3 totals 15 residues. V lost 7 bases, J lost 0 bases, and 7 bases stayed unmatched. CDR1 and CDR2 from the germline V gene are MNHEY and SVGAGI.

This clone was picked up a small number of times. The CDR3 reads CASSPLRTGYYGYTF. The CDR3 DNA follows: TGTGCCAGCAGCCCTCTCCGGACAGGGTACTATGGCTACACCTTC. The genes are TRBV14 and TRBJ1-2, with 8 nucleotides matching TRBD1. Germline CDR1 is SGHDN and CDR2 is FVKESK. The CDR3 contains 15 residues. V dropped 4 bases and J dropped 3; count of bases not matched to a gene: 7.

The chain recombines TRBV11-1 with TRBJ1-6; 8 bases agree with TRBD1. CDR1 is SGHAT and CDR2 is FQDESV in the germline V gene (reference sequence). The V gene end was trimmed by 3 bases and the J gene end by 5 bases; junction bases not matched to a gene: 3. This CDR3 is built from 15 residues. The CDR3 DNA is TGTGCCAGCAGCTTGTTACAGGGGGATAATTCACCCCTCCACTTT. Translating it yields CASSLLQGDNSPLHF.

This clone turned up a few times. V usage is TRBV15 and J usage is TRBJ1-6, with D possibly being TRBD1 (5 bases). CDR3 size: 14 residues. V was trimmed by 0 bases and J by 8 bases, leaving 8 bases between them. Germline values: CDR1 LNHNV, CDR2 YYDKDF (reference sequence). CDR3 sequence (DNA): TGTGCCACCAGCAGAGATTCGACAGATTCACCCCTCCACTTT. It translates to CATSRDSTDSPLHF.

J is TRBJ1-1 and V is TRBV11-3; TRBD1 matches at 9 bases. With 5 bases clipped from V and 5 bases from J, the junction kept 3 bases outside the gene matches. In germline, CDR1 is SGHNT, CDR2 YENEEA. The CDR3 is made up of 13 amino acids. CDR3 in amino acids: CASSRDRVTEAFF. CDR3 DNA sequence: TGTGCCAGCAGCCGGGACAGGGTGACTGAAGCTTTCTTT.

The rearrangement uses TRBV10-3 and TRBJ1-4; 9 bases fit TRBD1. Germline-derived CDR1 and CDR2 are ENHRY and SYGVKD. V was pared by 6 bases and J by 7 bases, with 9 bases of the junction left unmatched. This CDR3 contains 15 residues. Here the CDR3 reads CAISPQGAGGEKLFF. DNA for the CDR3: TGTGCCATCAGCCCACAGGGGGCCGGGGGTGAAAAACTGTTTTTT.

The V call is TRBV7-3, the J call TRBJ2-3; D might be TRBD2 (5 bases). The V gene's germline CDR1 is SGHTA and CDR2 FQGTGA. The CDR3 sequence is 19 residues long. V was trimmed by 5 bases and J by 2 bases, leaving 26 bases between them. The CDR3 DNA sequence: TGTGCCAGCAGCCCCGTAGCGAGGGCCTCTAAATGGTTCACAGATACGCAGTATTTT. It specifies CASSPVARASKWFTDTQYF.

CDR3 bases: TGTGCCAGCAGCCGGGGGACAGTAAATCAGCCCCAGCATTTT. It specifies CASSRGTVNQPQHF. V gene TRBV5-6 combines with J gene TRBJ1-5; TRBD1 aligns across 7 bases. Losses at the gene ends were 4 bases for V and 4 bases for J; bases not matched to a gene: 5. This CDR3 has 14 residues. Germline V gene sequence: CDR1 SGHDT, CDR2 YYEEEE.

The chain has TRBV5-1 and TRBJ1-2; 7 nucleotides line up with TRBD1. The CDR3 totals 14 residues. Germline values: CDR1 SGHRS, CDR2 YFSETQ. Trimming cost V 4 bases and J 7 bases; bases outside gene matches: 10. The CDR3 reads CASSPGQVIGGYTF. For the CDR3, the DNA is TGCGCCAGCAGCCCCGGACAGGTAATCGGTGGCTACACCTTC.

The gene calls are TRBV4-2 and TRBJ1-1; tentative D call: TRBD1 (5 bases). This CDR3 is 14 amino acids long. The germline CDR1 and CDR2 sequences are LGHNA and YNFKEQ. Trimming stripped 0 bases from V and 8 bases from J, with 13 bases between. The CDR3 protein is CASSQEGTYGEAFF. Here the CDR3 DNA reads TGTGCCAGCAGCCAAGAGGGGACTTACGGGGAAGCTTTCTTT.

A remark on this clone: The sample carries other DNA sequences with the same CDR3. CDR3 DNA sequence: TGCGCCAGCAGCTTGGTGGCAGGCAGCACAGATACGCAGTATTTT. It is translated as CASSLVAGSTDTQYF. The chain combines TRBV5-1 with TRBJ2-3; the D is unclear. The V gene's germline CDR1 is SGHRS and CDR2 YFSETQ. This CDR3 is built from 15 residues. V lost 0 bases and J 0 bases, leaving 8 bases between the germline ends.

This rearrangement joins TRBV10-3 to TRBJ2-2, with a tentative D call TRBD2 (6 bases). Looked up from germline, CDR1 is ENHRY and CDR2 is SYGVKD. Trimming pared 10 bases from V and 1 base from J, leaving 10 bases between. The CDR3 has 13 residues. The chain's CDR3 is CATGGRNTGELFF. In DNA, the CDR3 is TGTGCCACCGGGGGTCGGAACACCGGGGAGCTGTTTTTT.

The rearrangement uses TRBV5-1 and TRBJ2-3; perhaps TRBD2 as D (7 bases). CDR3 length: 15 residues. V gave up 4 bases and J gave up 4 bases, with 16 bases separating them. Germline V gives CDR1 SGHRS, CDR2 YFSETQ. DNA for the CDR3: TGCGCCAGCAGCCTCGAGGGGAGGGGGGCAGATACGCAGTATTTT. It codes for CASSLEGRGADTQYF.

The chain couples TRBV12-3 or TRBV12-4 to TRBJ1-1; weak D call: TRBD1 (6 bases). Trimming took off 5 bases at V and 6 bases at J, with 13 bases between the two ends. The CDR3 contains 13 residues. CDR3 residues: CASSQGFIAEAFF. CDR3 bases: TGTGCCAGCAGTCAGGGGTTTATTGCTGAAGCTTTCTTT.

The V and J genes are TRBV6-5 and TRBJ2-7, with 12 bases that match TRBD2. Germline lookup yields CDR1 MNHEY and CDR2 SVGAGI. The CDR3 is 15 amino acids. The V segment lost 4 bases and the J segment 4 bases; nucleotides outside the gene matches: 5. The CDR3 reads CASSSTGTSGYEQYF. The CDR3 bases are TGTGCCAGCAGTTCAACCGGGACTAGCGGGTACGAGCAGTACTTC.

The chain links TRBV18 to TRBJ1-5, with D tentatively TRBD1 (6 bases). The germline V gene has CDR1 KGHSH and CDR2 LQKENI. CDR3 length: 15 residues. V was pared by 3 bases and J by 5 bases, with 14 bases between. CDR3 residues: CASSPPGGLHQPQHF. DNA for the CDR3: TGTGCCAGCTCACCCCCGGGGGGCCTTCATCAGCCCCAGCATTTT.

This chain connects TRBV2 to TRBJ2-7; TRBD2 matches at 7 bases. Trimming took 3 bases from V and 6 from J; bases not matched to a gene: 5. This CDR3 spans 13 amino acids. Germline loops: CDR1 SNHLY, CDR2 FYNNEI. CDR3 residues: CASSEHGEGEQYF. Written as DNA, the CDR3 is TGTGCCAGCAGTGAGCATGGGGAGGGCGAGCAGTACTTC.

The genes are TRBV7-2 and TRBJ1-2; 7 bases agree with TRBD1. This CDR3 is built from 16 residues. Per the germline V gene, CDR1 is SGHTA and CDR2 is FQGNSA. The junction had 14 bases not matched to a gene; V was cut back by 4 bases and J by 6 bases. Here the CDR3 reads CASSSQATIRGNGYTF. The CDR3 DNA reads as TGTGCCAGCAGCTCACAAGCTACGATCAGGGGGAATGGCTACACCTTC.

The rearrangement uses TRBV11-2 and TRBJ2-4; no reliable D call. Trimming stripped 1 base from V and 2 bases from J, with 9 bases between. CDR1 and CDR2 from the germline V gene are SGHAT and FQNNGV. This CDR3 contains 15 residues. The CDR3 sequence: CASSLVRVTKNIQYF. The CDR3 nucleotides read TGTGCCAGCAGCTTAGTTAGAGTTACCAAAAACATTCAGTACTTC.

V gene TRBV18 combines with J gene TRBJ1-6; 9 positions match TRBD1. Germline loops: CDR1 KGHSH, CDR2 LQKENI. The CDR3 runs to 14 residues. The J segment lost 10 bases and the V segment lost 2 bases, leaving 3 bases of the junction unmatched. CDR3 in amino acids: CASSPDRGNSPLHF. The CDR3 region has the DNA TGTGCCAGCTCACCAGACAGGGGGAACTCACCCCTCCACTTT. Full variable domain (remainder filled in from reference TRBV18 and TRBJ1-6): NAGVMQNPRHLVRRRGQEARLRCSPMKGHSHVYWYRQLPEEGLKFMVYLQKENIIDESGMPKERFSAEFPKEGPSILRIQQVVRGDSAAYFCASSPDRGNSPLHFGNGTRLTVT.

The rearrangement uses TRBV20-1 and TRBJ1-2; TRBD1 is a possible D gene (5 bases). The V end was cut by 3 bases, the J end by 8 bases, with 10 bases between. Germline loops: CDR1 DFQATT, CDR2 SNEGSKA (reference sequence). The CDR3 totals 11 residues. CDR3 DNA: TGCAGTGCTAGCGGGCAGGGAGGCTACACCTTC. The encoded protein is CSASGQGGYTF.